This note documents a single TCR beta chain sequence. Its recognized antigen is unknown. Per-nucleotide qualities are absent, and no much larger clonotype sits a single base away. This sample was included in a study of beta chain features in type 1 diabetes (dated by TCRdb to 2016 to 2019). About the investigation overall: Patients and healthy donors did not differ in mean age, gender distribution, total cell number or subset yield. The study compared TCRB repertoires of sorted circulating CD4+ T cell subsets between recently diagnosed type 1 diabetes patients and matched healthy donors. Across all samples, 107,917,701 sorted cells were examined, and cell number per subset correlated strongly with RNA yield. Whereas all 30 or so donors provided naive and central memory subsets, regulatory and stem cell-like memory subsets were isolated from just 8 patients and about 8 healthy donors.

A single peripheral blood draw of 95 to 150 mL on average was collected from each donor into heparinised tubes. A BD FACSAria II was used to sort naive, central memory, regulatory and stem cell-like memory CD4+ T cells with a panel that included CD45RO, CCR7, CD25, CD127, CD95 and CD27. All sorted populations exceeded 95% purity. Right away, PBMCs were isolated by Lymphoprep density gradient centrifugation and were stained directly, with no culture step. So that batch effects would be minimized, each experiment stained and sorted samples in pairs, pairing one healthy donor with one patient. The entire isolated RNA was reverse transcribed using the High Capacity cDNA Reverse Transcription Kit, and thus expressed TCRB transcripts were sequenced. Naive, central memory and regulatory T cell samples underwent deep immunoSEQ sequencing, averaging around 3.6 million total reads per sample. After sorted cells were lysed in RLT buffer, RNA was extracted with DNase-treated RNeasy Micro or Mini kits, with the choice depending on cell number. To prevent cross-contamination, each cell subset was processed individually, whereas patient and healthy donor samples were processed jointly. The immunoSEQ multiplex PCR was used to amplify TCRB sequences from cDNA, yielding 87-bp fragments that span the CDR3 region. Sequencing of the amplicons was performed on the Illumina HiSeq platform. The source study handled its data this way. PCR bias was computationally corrected using synthetic template baselines, reads within Hamming distance 2 were collapsed, and singletons that could not be merged were discarded. By aligning reads against IMGT, V, D and J genes, CDR3 length, and insertions or deletions at six rearrangement sites were assigned. Clonotype counts were normalized to sorted cell number within each subset before computing true diversity and Gini coefficients with the tcR R package. Repertoire sharing was quantified using the overlap coefficient calculated on TCRB nucleotide sequences. Drawn from immuneACCESS, this table holds only the in-frame rearrangements with V and J called that TCRdb kept. Clones are partly lost; checked studies trace under half to an unresolved V gene and leave the rest unexplained. That table furnishes V, J and clone size, whereas the DNA furnished D and trimming. This sample holds some 160,000 clones; roughly 8% were observed only once. The leading ten clones occupy approximately 0.54% of the sample.

Overall study results and their limits: Sequencing cDNA rather than genomic DNA could over-represent highly expressing activated cells, although activation and CD3 levels did not differ between groups. Type 1 diabetes patients showed a moderate but significant shortening of TCRB CDR3 length in all four CD4+ subsets. At VDJ recombination sites, patients with type 1 diabetes made fewer insertions and deleted more nucleotides, a pattern implying thymic rearrangement abnormalities. Because the HLA sub-analyses included only small numbers of individuals, any influence of HLA type on TCRB rearrangement was left unresolved. PCR might favor shorter templates, but patient and control samples were amplified and corrected together, so any skew would affect both groups equally. Naive, central memory and regulatory TCRB repertoires appeared to be more similar among patients than among healthy donors.

Sequences were obtained from central memory CD4+ T cells from blood. This clonotype was obtained from a young woman with type 1 diabetes.

The DNA sequence is TGCAGTGCTAGAGATAACAGCCAAGCTTTCTTT. Translated, it reads CSARDNSQAFF. The chain uses TRBV20-1 and TRBJ1-1, with the D gene not confidently named. From cysteine to phenylalanine, the CDR3 is 11 amino acids long. Only the CDR3 portion is preserved as DNA: 33 bases, with reading frame beginning at the first base. V loses 0 bases, J loses 9 bases, and the germline ends lie 8 bases apart. CDR1 DFQATT and CDR2 SNEGSKA are derived from the germline V gene (reference sequence).